What follows is one T cell receptor beta chain and its context. Its antigen is unidentified. The assay was immunoSEQ multiplex PCR, and TCRdb's table has in-frame clones only and misses some. The sample includes over 130,000 clones, 88% of them seen just once. This CDR3 contains 18 residues. V shed 5 bases and J shed 6 bases, with 26 bases lying between them. Germline V gives CDR1 LNHDA, CDR2 SQIVND (reference sequence). This entry belongs to a study of T cell responses to AZD1222 COVID-19 vaccine. Points from the study as a whole: An increase in Spike-specific TCR breadth and depth was observed after two AZD1222 doses. Of spike-specific TCRs, nearly half reportedly target regions left unmutated in variants. Most donors were white British, females outnumbered males, and clonal diversity was possibly underestimated.

The source material was peripheral blood, sampled 28 days after the second AZD1222 dose. The genes are TRBV19 and TRBJ2-4; tentatively, D is TRBD1 (5 bases). This TCR derives from an adult who received the AZD1222 COVID-19 vaccine. CDR3 protein: CASSVSRQGRPTGNIQYF. The DNA of the CDR3 is TGTGCCAGTAGTGTCTCTCGGCAGGGTCGCCCCACGGGAAACATTCAGTACTTC.